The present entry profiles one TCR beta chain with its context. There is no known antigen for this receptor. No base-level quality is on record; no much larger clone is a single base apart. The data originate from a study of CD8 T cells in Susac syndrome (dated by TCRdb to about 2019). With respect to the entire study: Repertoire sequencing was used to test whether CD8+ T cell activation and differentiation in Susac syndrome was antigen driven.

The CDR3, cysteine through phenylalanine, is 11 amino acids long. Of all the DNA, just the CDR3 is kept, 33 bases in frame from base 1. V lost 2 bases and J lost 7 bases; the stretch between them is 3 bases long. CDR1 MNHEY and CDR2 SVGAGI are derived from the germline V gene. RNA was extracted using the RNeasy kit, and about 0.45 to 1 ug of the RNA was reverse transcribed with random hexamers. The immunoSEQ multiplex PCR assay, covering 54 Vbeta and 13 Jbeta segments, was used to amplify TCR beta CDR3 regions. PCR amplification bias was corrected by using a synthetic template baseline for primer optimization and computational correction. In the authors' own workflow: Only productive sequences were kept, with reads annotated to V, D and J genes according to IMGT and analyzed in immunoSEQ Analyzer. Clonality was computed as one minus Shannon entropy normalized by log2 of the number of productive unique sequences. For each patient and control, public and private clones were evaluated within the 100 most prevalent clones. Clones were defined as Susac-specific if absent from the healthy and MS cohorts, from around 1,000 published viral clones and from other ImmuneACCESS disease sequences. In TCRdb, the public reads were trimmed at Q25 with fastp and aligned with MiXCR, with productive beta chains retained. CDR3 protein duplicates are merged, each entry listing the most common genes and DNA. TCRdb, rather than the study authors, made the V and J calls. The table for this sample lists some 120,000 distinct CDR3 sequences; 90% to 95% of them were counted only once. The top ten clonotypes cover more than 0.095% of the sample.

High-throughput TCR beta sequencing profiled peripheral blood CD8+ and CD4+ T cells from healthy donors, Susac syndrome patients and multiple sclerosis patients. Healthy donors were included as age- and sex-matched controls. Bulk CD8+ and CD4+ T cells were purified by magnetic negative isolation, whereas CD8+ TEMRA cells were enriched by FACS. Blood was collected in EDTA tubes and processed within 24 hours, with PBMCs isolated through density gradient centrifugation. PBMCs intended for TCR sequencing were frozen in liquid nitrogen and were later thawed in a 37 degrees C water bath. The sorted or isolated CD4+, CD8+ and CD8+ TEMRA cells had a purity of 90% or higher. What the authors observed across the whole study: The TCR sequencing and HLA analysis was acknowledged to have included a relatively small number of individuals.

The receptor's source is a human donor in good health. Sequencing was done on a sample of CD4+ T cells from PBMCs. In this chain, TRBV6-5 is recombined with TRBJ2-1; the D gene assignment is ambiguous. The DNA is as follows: TGTGCCAGCAGTTACATGAATGAGCAGTTCTTC. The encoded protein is CASSYMNEQFF.